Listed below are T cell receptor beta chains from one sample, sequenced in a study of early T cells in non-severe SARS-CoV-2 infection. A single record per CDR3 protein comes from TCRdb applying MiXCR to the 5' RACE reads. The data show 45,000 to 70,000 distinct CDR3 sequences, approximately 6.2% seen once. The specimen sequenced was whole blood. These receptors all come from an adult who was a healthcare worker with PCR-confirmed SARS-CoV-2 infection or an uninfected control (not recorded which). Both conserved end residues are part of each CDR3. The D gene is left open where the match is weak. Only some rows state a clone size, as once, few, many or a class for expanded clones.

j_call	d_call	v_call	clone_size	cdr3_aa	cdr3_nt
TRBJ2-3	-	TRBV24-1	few	CATSESGLRTDTQYF	TGTGCCACCAGTGAGTCGGGACTCCGCACAGATACGCAGTATTTT
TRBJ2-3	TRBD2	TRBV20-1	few	CSARGSGVTDTQYF	TGCAGTGCTAGAGGTAGCGGGGTAACAGATACGCAGTATTTT
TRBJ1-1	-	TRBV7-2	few	CASNLPHREGTEAFF	TGTGCCAGCAACCTGCCCCACAGGGAGGGCACTGAAGCTTTCTTT
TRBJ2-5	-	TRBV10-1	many	CASSESRGSETQYF	TGCGCCAGCAGTGAGTCAAGGGGATCAGAGACCCAGTACTTC
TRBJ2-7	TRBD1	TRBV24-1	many	CATSDSPGQGKQYF	TGTGCCACCAGTGATTCACCGGGACAGGGGAAGCAGTACTTC
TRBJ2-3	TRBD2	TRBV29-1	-	CSVARLATTDTQYF	TGCAGCGTTGCACGACTAGCGACCACAGATACGCAGTATTTT
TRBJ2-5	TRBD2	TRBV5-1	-	CASSRRLAEQETQYF	TGCGCCAGCAGCCGGAGACTAGCGGAACAAGAGACCCAGTACTTC
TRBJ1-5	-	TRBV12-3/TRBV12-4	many	CASSPARGGQPQHF	TGTGCCAGCAGTCCGGCGAGGGGAGGTCAGCCCCAGCATTTT
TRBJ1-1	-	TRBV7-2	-	CATSWAGNRNTEAFF	TGTGCTACCTCTTGGGCGGGGAACAGAAACACTGAAGCTTTCTTT
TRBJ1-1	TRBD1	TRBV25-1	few	CASSEGQIEAFF	TGTGCCAGCAGTGAGGGACAGATTGAAGCTTTCTTT